This T cell receptor beta chain derives from a study of cytomegalovirus exposure and HLA in healthy donors. It was with 60 Vbeta and 13 Jbeta primers that the PCR ran. The protocol was immunoSEQ multiplex PCR, while the TCRdb copy is restricted to in-frame clones and leaves out a portion. The sample shows around 150,000 clones, 82% of them seen only once. The sequenced material came from PBMCs. The receptor was derived from a man aged 25 to 45 in good health and CMV-seropositive.

CDR3 region: CASSVASGGKETQYF. CDR3 nucleotides: TGTGCCAGCAGCGTAGCTAGCGGGGGTAAAGAGACCCAGTACTTC. This chain connects TRBV9 to TRBJ2-5, with TRBD2 identical over 10 bases. The V segment lost 0 bases and the J segment 3 bases; nucleotides outside the gene matches: 2. CDR1 is SGDLS, CDR2 YYNGEE, per germline. CDR3 length: 15 residues. Filled out from reference TRBV9 and TRBJ2-5, the complete variable domain reads DSGVTQTPKHLITATGQRVTLRCSPRSGDLSVYWYQQSLDQGLQFLIQYYNGEERAKGNILERFSAQQFPDLHSELNLSSLELGDSALYFCASSVASGGKETQYFGPGTRLLVL.